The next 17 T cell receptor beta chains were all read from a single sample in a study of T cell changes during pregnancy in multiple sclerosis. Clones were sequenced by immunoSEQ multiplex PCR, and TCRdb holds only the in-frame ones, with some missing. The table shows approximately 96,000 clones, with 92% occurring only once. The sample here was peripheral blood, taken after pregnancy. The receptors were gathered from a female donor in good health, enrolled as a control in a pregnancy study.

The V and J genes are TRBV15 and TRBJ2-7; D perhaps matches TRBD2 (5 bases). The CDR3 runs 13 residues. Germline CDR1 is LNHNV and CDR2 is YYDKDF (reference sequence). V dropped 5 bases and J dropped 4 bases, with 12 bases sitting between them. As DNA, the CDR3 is TGTGCCACCAGCCCGGGAAGAGGATACGAGCAGTACTTC. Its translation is CATSPGRGYEQYF. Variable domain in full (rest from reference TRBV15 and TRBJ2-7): DAMVIQNPRYQVTQFGKPVTLSCSQTLNHNVMYWYQQKSSQAPKLLFHYYDKDFNNEADTPDNFQSRRPNTSFCFLDIRSPGLGDTAMYLCATSPGRGYEQYFGPGTRLTVT.

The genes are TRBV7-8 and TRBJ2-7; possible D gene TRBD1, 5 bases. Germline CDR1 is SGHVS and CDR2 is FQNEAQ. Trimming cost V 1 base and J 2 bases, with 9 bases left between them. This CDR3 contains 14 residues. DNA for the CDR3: TGTGCCAGCAGCTTAGTCGACAGCCCCTACGAGCAGTACTTC. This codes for CASSLVDSPYEQYF.

The CDR3: CASSVGALNEQYF. In nucleotides, the CDR3 is TGTGCCAGCAGCGTAGGAGCGCTTAACGAGCAGTACTTC. The rearrangement uses TRBV9 and TRBJ2-7; D call uncertain. This CDR3 contains 13 residues. Germline V lookup: CDR1 SGDLS, CDR2 YYNGEE. Trimming cost V 0 bases and J 5 bases, with 9 bases left between them. The full variable domain, with the rest looked up from reference TRBV9 and TRBJ2-7, is DSGVTQTPKHLITATGQRVTLRCSPRSGDLSVYWYQQSLDQGLQFLIQYYNGEERAKGNILERFSAQQFPDLHSELNLSSLELGDSALYFCASSVGALNEQYFGPGTRLTVT.

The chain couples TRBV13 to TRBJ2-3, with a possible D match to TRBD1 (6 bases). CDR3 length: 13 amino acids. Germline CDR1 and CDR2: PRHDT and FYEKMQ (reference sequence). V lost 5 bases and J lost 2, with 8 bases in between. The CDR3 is CASSQGYTDTQYF. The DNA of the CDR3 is TGTGCCAGCAGCCAGGGGTACACAGATACGCAGTATTTT.

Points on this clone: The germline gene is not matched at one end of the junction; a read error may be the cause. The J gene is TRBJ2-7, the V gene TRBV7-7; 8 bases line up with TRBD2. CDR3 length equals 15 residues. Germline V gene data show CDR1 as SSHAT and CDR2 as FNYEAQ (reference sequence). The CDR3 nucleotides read TGTGCTAGCAGCGAGGCTAGCGGGCCCAACTACGAGCAGTACTTC. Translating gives CASSEASGPNYEQYF.

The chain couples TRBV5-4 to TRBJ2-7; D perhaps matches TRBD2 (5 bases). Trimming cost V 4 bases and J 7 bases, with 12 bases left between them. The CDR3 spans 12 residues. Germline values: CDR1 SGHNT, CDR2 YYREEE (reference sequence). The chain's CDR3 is CASSRGREEQYF. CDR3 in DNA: TGTGCCAGCAGCCGGGGTAGGGAGGAGCAGTACTTC.

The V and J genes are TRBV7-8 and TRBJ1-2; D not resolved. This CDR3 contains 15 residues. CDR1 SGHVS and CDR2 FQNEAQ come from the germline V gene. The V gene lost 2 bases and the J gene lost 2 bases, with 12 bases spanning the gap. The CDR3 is CASSLSTIPNYGYTF. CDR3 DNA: TGTGCCAGCAGCTTATCGACAATACCGAACTATGGCTACACCTTC.

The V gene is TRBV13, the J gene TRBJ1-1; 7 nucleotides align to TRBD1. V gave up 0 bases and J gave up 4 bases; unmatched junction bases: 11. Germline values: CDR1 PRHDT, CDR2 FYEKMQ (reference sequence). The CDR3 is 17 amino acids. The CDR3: CASSLGGDSPLGTEAFF. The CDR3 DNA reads TGTGCCAGCAGCTTAGGGGGGGACAGCCCCCTGGGCACTGAAGCTTTCTTT.

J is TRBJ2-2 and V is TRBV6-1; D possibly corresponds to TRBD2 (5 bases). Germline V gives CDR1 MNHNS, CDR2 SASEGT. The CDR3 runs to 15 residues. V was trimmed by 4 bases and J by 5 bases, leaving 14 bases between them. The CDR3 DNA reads TGTGCCAGCAGTGGCCTCCGGGATCGGACCGGGGAGCTGTTTTTT. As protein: CASSGLRDRTGELFF.

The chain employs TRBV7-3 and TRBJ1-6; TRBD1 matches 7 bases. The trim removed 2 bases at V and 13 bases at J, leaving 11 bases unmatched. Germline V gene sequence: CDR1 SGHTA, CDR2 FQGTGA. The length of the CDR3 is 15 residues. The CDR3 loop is CASSLEGALMEPLHF. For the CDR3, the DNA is TGTGCCAGCAGCTTAGAGGGGGCGCTTATGGAGCCCCTCCACTTT. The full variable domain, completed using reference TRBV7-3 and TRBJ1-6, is GAGVSQTPSNKVTEKGKYVELRCDPISGHTALYWYRQSLGQGPEFLIYFQGTGAADDSGLPNDRFFAVRPEGSVSTLKIQRTERGDSAVYLCASSLEGALMEPLHFGNGTRLTVT.

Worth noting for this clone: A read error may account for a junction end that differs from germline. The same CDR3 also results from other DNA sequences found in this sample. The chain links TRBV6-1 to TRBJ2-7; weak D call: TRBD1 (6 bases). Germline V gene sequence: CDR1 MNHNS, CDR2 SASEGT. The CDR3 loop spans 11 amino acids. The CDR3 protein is CAGRTDYEQYF. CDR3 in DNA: TGTGCCGGCAGGACAGACTACGAGCAGTACTTC.

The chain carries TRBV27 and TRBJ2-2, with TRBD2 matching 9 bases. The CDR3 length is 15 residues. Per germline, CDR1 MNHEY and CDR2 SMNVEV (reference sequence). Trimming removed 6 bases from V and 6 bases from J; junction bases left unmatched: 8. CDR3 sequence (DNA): TGTGCCAGCAGACTGACTAGCGGAGGTGCCGGGGAGCTGTTTTTT. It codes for CASRLTSGGAGELFF.

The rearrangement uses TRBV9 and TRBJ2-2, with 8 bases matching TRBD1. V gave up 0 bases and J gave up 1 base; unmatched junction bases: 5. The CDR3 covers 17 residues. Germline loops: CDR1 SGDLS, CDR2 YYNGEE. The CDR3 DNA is TGTGCCAGCAGCGTAGGGGACGGACAGGGGAACACCGGGGAGCTGTTTTTT. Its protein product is CASSVGDGQGNTGELFF.

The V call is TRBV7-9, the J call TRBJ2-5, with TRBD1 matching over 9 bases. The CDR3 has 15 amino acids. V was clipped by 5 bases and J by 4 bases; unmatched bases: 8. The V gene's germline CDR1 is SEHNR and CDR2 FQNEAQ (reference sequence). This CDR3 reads CASSIRDREVETQYF. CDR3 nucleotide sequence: TGTGCCAGCAGCATCCGGGACAGGGAAGTAGAGACCCAGTACTTC.

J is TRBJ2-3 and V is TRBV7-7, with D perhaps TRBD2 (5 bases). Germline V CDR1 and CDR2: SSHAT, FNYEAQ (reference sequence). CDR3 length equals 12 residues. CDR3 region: CATSPGGDTQYF. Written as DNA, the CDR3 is TGTGCTACCTCGCCCGGAGGAGATACGCAGTATTTT.

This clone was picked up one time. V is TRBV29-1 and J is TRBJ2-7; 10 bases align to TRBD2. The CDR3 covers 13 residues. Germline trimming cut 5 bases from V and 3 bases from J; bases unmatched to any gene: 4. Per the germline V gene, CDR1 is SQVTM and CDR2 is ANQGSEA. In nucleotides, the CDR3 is TGCAGCGTTCGGGCTAGCGGGAGCTACGAGCAGTACTTC. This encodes CSVRASGSYEQYF.

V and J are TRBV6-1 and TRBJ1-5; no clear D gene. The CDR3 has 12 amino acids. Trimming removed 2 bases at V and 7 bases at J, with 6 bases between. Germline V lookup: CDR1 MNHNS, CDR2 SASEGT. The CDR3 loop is CASSETWQPQHF. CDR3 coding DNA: TGTGCCAGCAGTGAAACTTGGCAGCCCCAGCATTTT.